This T cell receptor beta chain was captured in a study of blood T cell repertoires in COVID-19. At the level of the study: Whether acute or convalescent, the COVID-19 samples came from the United States, Italy and Spain. In each case, the material was cDNA or gDNA derived from T cells, B-cell-depleted T cells, or PBMCs.

Libraries were prepared by immunoSEQ multiplex PCR; TCRdb keeps only in-frame clonotypes and omits some of them. The sample holds around 250,000 clones, over 70% seen once. This clone was detected only a few times. Distinct nucleotide sequences in the sample also encode this CDR3. Trimming left V 0 bases short and J 0 bases short, with 3 bases between. The CDR3 consists of 13 residues. Looked up from germline, CDR1 is MGHRA and CDR2 is YSYEKL. Sequenced: peripheral blood. The gene calls are TRBV4-1 and TRBJ2-7; D gene unclear. The sequence was collected from a human donor in a cohort sampled during active COVID-19. The CDR3 DNA sequence: TGCGCCAGCAGCCAAGACTCCTCCTACGAGCAGTACTTC. Translation gives CASSQDSSYEQYF.